This entry lists 9 T cell receptor beta chains sequenced from one sample in a study of vaccination and CD4 T cells after COVID-19. Their cognate antigens are unknown. Stated treatment: roughly 11-day PBMC culture with coronavirus spike peptide pools or control peptides (ViraFEST assay). CD4+ T cells that had been cultured provided DNA sequenced with the Oncomine TCR Beta short-read assay. TCRdb re-derived calls from the PCR reads in MiXCR, one entry per CDR3 protein. The table records about 21,000 distinct CDR3 sequences, 38% of them present only once. The specimen comprised CD4+ T cells from blood, cultured in vitro, sampled before SARS-CoV-2 vaccination. The receptor source for this set is a human donor who had recovered from COVID-19.

There are a few counts of this clonotype. This chain joins TRBV24-1 and TRBJ2-2; D is unresolved. V lost 5 bases, J lost 4 bases, and 4 bases lay in between. This CDR3 region has 12 residues. Looked up from germline, CDR1 is KGHDR and CDR2 is SFDVKD. The CDR3 DNA follows: TGTGCCACCAGTGGTGGCACCGGGGAGCTGTTTTTT. This translates into CATSGGTGELFF.

This clonotype was recorded a few times. This rearrangement joins TRBV7-2 to TRBJ1-4; D call uncertain. This CDR3 contains 14 residues. The V end was cut by 3 bases, the J end by 8 bases, with 13 bases between. Germline CDR1 reads SGHTA; CDR2 reads FQGNSA. The CDR3 DNA follows: TGTGCCAGCAGCTTGGGCCCTACTGGCGAAAAACTGTTTTTT. It specifies CASSLGPTGEKLFF.

This clonotype was seen only a few times. V gene TRBV20-1 combines with J gene TRBJ1-6; TRBD1 matches 7 bases. The CDR3 runs to 14 residues. Germline CDR1 is DFQATT and CDR2 is SNEGSKA (reference sequence). J lost 9 bases, V lost 0 bases, and 5 bases had no gene match. CDR3 sequence (DNA): TGCAGTGCTAGAGAGGGACAGCCCGGTTCACCCCTCCACTTT. Translating it yields CSAREGQPGSPLHF.

This rearrangement joins TRBV25-1 to TRBJ1-1, with D perhaps TRBD1 (6 bases). Germline V gene data show CDR1 as MGHDK and CDR2 as SYGVNS. V dropped 7 bases and J dropped 7 bases, with 22 bases sitting between them. This CDR3 contains 15 residues. The CDR3 region is CASTQSGWGPNEAFF. The CDR3 DNA sequence: TGTGCCAGCACCCAATCGGGGTGGGGGCCGAATGAAGCTTTCTTT.

This chain uses TRBV20-1 with TRBJ1-1; D perhaps matches TRBD1 (5 bases). The length of the CDR3 is 17 residues. Trimming cost V 0 bases and J 5 bases, with 22 bases left between them. Looked up from germline, CDR1 is DFQATT and CDR2 is SNEGSKA (reference sequence). CDR3 bases: TGCAGTGCTAGAGACCCTAGACAGTTTGGTACACATACTGAAGCTTTCTTT. It translates to CSARDPRQFGTHTEAFF.

This clonotype was picked up a small number of times. This chain connects TRBV7-3 to TRBJ2-2; 14 nucleotides align to TRBD2. Unmatched junction bases numbered 3, after V lost 3 bases and J lost 6 bases. The CDR3 contains 16 residues. Germline assignment: CDR1 SGHTA and CDR2 FQGTGA. For the CDR3, the DNA is TGTGCCAGCAGCTTGGGACTAGCGGGGGTTTCCGGGGAGCTGTTTTTT. Its protein product is CASSLGLAGVSGELFF.

The chain uses TRBV7-6 and TRBJ2-6; D unclear. This CDR3 comprises 12 residues. Germline V gives CDR1 SGHVS, CDR2 FNYEAQ. Deletions cut 5 bases from V and 5 bases from J, with 4 bases between. CDR3 loop: CASSARANVLTF. The CDR3 nucleotides read TGTGCCAGCAGCGCTAGGGCCAACGTCCTGACTTTC.

The chain employs TRBV6-2 or TRBV6-3 and TRBJ2-1, with TRBD2 identical over 8 bases. This CDR3 has 14 residues. After removal of 6 bases from V and 8 bases from J, the junction contained 9 bases not matched to a gene. Germline CDR1 is MNHEY and CDR2 is SVGEGT. CDR3 bases: TGTGCCAGCAGAACAGCGGGAGAGGCCTATGAGCAGTTCTTC. Translating it yields CASRTAGEAYEQFF.

The genes are TRBV5-1 and TRBJ2-7; possibly TRBD2 for D (6 bases). Germline V gene sequence: CDR1 SGHRS, CDR2 YFSETQ. Trimming shortened V by 4 bases and J by 6 bases, and 17 bases separated the two germline ends. The CDR3 contains 14 residues. CDR3 DNA: TGCGCCAGCAGCAATGACGGGAGAGGCCTCGAGCAGTACTTC. Protein sequence: CASSNDGRGLEQYF.